Below, 18 T cell receptor beta chains from the same sample are listed, as sequenced in a study of cytomegalovirus exposure and HLA in healthy donors. It was with 60 Vbeta and 13 Jbeta primers that the PCR ran. The assay was immunoSEQ multiplex PCR, and TCRdb's table has in-frame clones only and misses some. There are fewer than 70,000 clones in the sample; roughly four fifths occur only once, and less than 2% lies in the top ten. Sample: PBMCs. The receptors derive from a human donor in good health.

This sequence joins TRBV28 and TRBJ2-1, with TRBD2 matching over 7 bases. V dropped 5 bases and J dropped 15; count of bases not matched to a gene: 31. Germline lookup yields CDR1 MDHEN and CDR2 SYDVKM. This CDR3 comprises 19 residues. DNA of the CDR3: TGTGCCAGCAGTCCCTCCGGAGTAGCGGGCGCATACTCACTAACATCAACGTTCTTC. It codes for CASSPSGVAGAYSLTSTFF. The entire variable domain, with the rest obtained from reference TRBV28 and TRBJ2-1, is as follows: DVKVTQSSRYLVKRTGEKVFLECVQDMDHENMFWYRQDPGLGLRLIYFSYDVKMKEKGDIPEGYSVSREKKERFSLILESASTNQTSMYLCASSPSGVAGAYSLTSTFFGPGTRLTVL.

Details on this clone: Sequence at one end of the junction differs from germline and may be a read error. The rearrangement joins TRBV7-9 to TRBJ2-1, with TRBD2 matching 15 bases. The germline gives CDR1 SEHNR, CDR2 FQNEAQ (reference sequence). This CDR3 is 19 amino acids long. CDR3 DNA sequence: TGTTCCAGCAGCTCCCACCTCCGATCGGGACTAGCGGGAGGTAATGAGCAGTTCTTC. Translating gives CSSSSHLRSGLAGGNEQFF.

The rearrangement links TRBV28 to TRBJ2-2, with TRBD2 as a possible D gene (6 bases). Germline V gives CDR1 MDHEN, CDR2 SYDVKM. V was trimmed by 1 base and J by 0 bases, leaving 15 bases between them. The CDR3 totals 18 residues. This chain's CDR3 is CASSLYDGWRANTGELFF. In DNA form, the CDR3 reads TGTGCCAGCAGTTTATACGATGGGTGGAGGGCGAACACCGGGGAGCTGTTTTTT.

J is TRBJ1-5 and V is TRBV15, with no clear D. Germline V lookup: CDR1 LNHNV, CDR2 YYDKDF (reference sequence). V dropped 1 base and J dropped 5 bases, with 18 bases sitting between them. CDR3 length: 17 residues. CDR3 in amino acids: CATSRGGPGLVYQPQHF. The CDR3 DNA reads TGTGCCACCAGCAGAGGAGGGCCGGGTCTGGTTTATCAGCCCCAGCATTTT.

CDR3 bases: TGTGCCAGCAGTAGGACAGGGGCCGAGCAGTACTTC. Amino acid sequence: CASSRTGAEQYF. J is TRBJ2-7 and V is TRBV6-1; 9 bases fit TRBD1. The CDR3 spans 12 residues. With 5 bases clipped from V and 6 bases from J, the junction kept 2 bases outside the gene matches. From germline, CDR1 is MNHNS and CDR2 SASEGT.

The chain is built from TRBV19 and TRBJ2-7; 11 bases map to TRBD2. The CDR3 has 15 residues. V shed 3 bases, J shed 5 bases, and the junction held 6 bases outside the gene matches. The V gene's germline CDR1 is LNHDA and CDR2 SQIVND (reference sequence). CDR3 in amino acids: CASSILTSGIDEQYF. The CDR3 nucleotides read TGTGCCAGTAGTATTTTGACTAGCGGGATTGACGAGCAGTACTTC.

The chain carries TRBV4-3 and TRBJ1-3; 7 nucleotides align to TRBD1. The V segment lost 3 bases and the J segment 2 bases; nucleotides outside the gene matches: 4. Germline V gives CDR1 LGHNA, CDR2 YSLEER. This CDR3 has 15 residues. The CDR3 is CASSHRDRAGNTIYF. In DNA form, the CDR3 reads TGCGCCAGCAGCCACAGAGACAGGGCTGGAAACACCATATATTTT.

This chain connects TRBV25-1 to TRBJ2-3; D might be TRBD1 (6 bases). V shed 4 bases and J shed 0 bases, with 17 bases lying between them. The CDR3 extends over 17 amino acids. Germline V gene sequence: CDR1 MGHDK, CDR2 SYGVNS. CDR3 residues: CASSAKGEQASTDTQYF. For the CDR3, the DNA is TGTGCCAGCAGTGCCAAGGGGGAACAGGCTAGCACAGATACGCAGTATTTT.

This clone appeared a few times. This chain uses TRBV5-6 with TRBJ2-1; D uncertain. Germline V lookup: CDR1 SGHDT, CDR2 YYEEEE. The V end was cut by 3 bases, the J end by 10 bases, with 11 bases between. The CDR3 runs to 12 residues. The DNA for the CDR3 is TGTGCCAGCAGCTCCATCGAGTCAGAGCAGTTCTTC. Protein product: CASSSIESEQFF.

The chain carries TRBV7-6 and TRBJ2-3; D ambiguous. The CDR3 has 11 residues. V lost 2 bases, J lost 6 bases, and 3 bases lay in between. Germline lookup yields CDR1 SGHVS and CDR2 FNYEAQ. The CDR3 sequence is CASSLSDTQYF. The CDR3 DNA follows: TGTGCCAGCAGCTTATCGGATACGCAGTATTTT. Based on the CDR3 plus reference TRBV7-6 and TRBJ2-3, the full variable domain is GAGVSQSPRYKVTKRGQDVALRCDPISGHVSLYWYRQALGQGPEFLTYFNYEAQQDKSGLPNDRFSAERPEGSISTLTIQRTEQRDSAMYRCASSLSDTQYFGPGTRLTVL.

The CDR3 loop reads CASSNSGSGTQYF. CDR3 sequence (DNA): TGTGCCAGCAGCAACAGCGGGAGTGGGACCCAGTACTTC. The J gene is TRBJ2-5, the V gene TRBV21-1; TRBD2, the table's D call, was not compared with the DNA. TRBV21-1 represents a pseudogene. The CDR3 runs to 13 residues.

This rearrangement joins TRBV30 to TRBJ1-1; 9 bases map to TRBD1. Germline values: CDR1 GTSNPN, CDR2 SVGIG (reference sequence). The trim removed 5 bases at V and 1 base at J, leaving 5 bases unmatched. The CDR3 contains 14 residues. In DNA, the CDR3 is TGTGCCTGGGATAGACAGGGGGAGAACACTGAAGCTTTCTTT. Translating gives CAWDRQGENTEAFF.

The CDR3 loop reads CASSRTGGFSGNTIYF. DNA for the CDR3: TGTGCCAGCAGTAGGACAGGGGGCTTCTCTGGAAACACCATATATTTT. This chain connects TRBV6-6 to TRBJ1-3; 11 positions agree with TRBD1. This CDR3 is built from 16 residues. Germline CDR1 reads MNHNY; CDR2 reads SVGAGI (reference sequence). The V and J ends lost 5 bases and 0 bases, in that order; junction bases with no gene match: 3.

This rearrangement joins TRBV30 to TRBJ2-5, with a tentative D call TRBD1 (6 bases). Germline V gene data show CDR1 as GTSNPN and CDR2 as SVGIG (reference sequence). The V end was cut by 6 bases, the J end by 5 bases, with 13 bases between. This CDR3 spans 12 amino acids. The CDR3 bases are TGTGCCTGTCAGGGGCGTGTGGAGACCCAGTACTTC. It translates to CACQGRVETQYF.

The chain is built from TRBV10-2 and TRBJ1-5; D remains unclear. The V end lost 6 bases, the J end lost 0 bases, and 18 bases lay between the germline ends. The CDR3 consists of 17 residues. Per the germline V gene, CDR1 is WSHSY and CDR2 is SAAADI. The CDR3 is CASSTGSLIDSNQPQHF. The CDR3 nucleotides are TGCGCCAGCAGCACCGGGTCTCTTATCGATAGCAATCAGCCCCAGCATTTT.

This rearrangement joins TRBV19 to TRBJ2-3; unclear D gene. CDR3 size: 17 residues. CDR1 is LNHDA, CDR2 SQIVND, per germline (reference sequence). V shed 4 bases and J shed 0 bases, with 17 bases lying between them. The CDR3 here is CASSSGLVQRSTDTQYF. DNA for the CDR3: TGTGCCAGTAGTAGTGGGCTGGTCCAACGAAGCACAGATACGCAGTATTTT.

This clone was observed a single time. The chain employs TRBV29-1 and TRBJ2-1, with 10 bases lining up with TRBD2. Trimming removed 4 bases from V and 6 bases from J; junction bases left unmatched: 6. Looked up from germline, CDR1 is SQVTM and CDR2 is ANQGSEA. CDR3 size: 14 residues. The CDR3 nucleotides are TGCAGCGTTGTCGAGCGGGGGGGCCTCAATGAGCAGTTCTTC. As protein: CSVVERGGLNEQFF.

A remark on this clone: The junction does not match germline at one end; this may be a read error. V usage is TRBV7-9 and J usage is TRBJ2-7; D uncertain. Germline V gene lookup returns CDR1 SEHNR and CDR2 FQNEAQ (reference sequence). This CDR3 contains 11 residues. The CDR3 sequence: CSSSRTYEQYF. The DNA for the CDR3 is TGTTCCAGTTCCAGGACCTACGAGCAGTACTTC.